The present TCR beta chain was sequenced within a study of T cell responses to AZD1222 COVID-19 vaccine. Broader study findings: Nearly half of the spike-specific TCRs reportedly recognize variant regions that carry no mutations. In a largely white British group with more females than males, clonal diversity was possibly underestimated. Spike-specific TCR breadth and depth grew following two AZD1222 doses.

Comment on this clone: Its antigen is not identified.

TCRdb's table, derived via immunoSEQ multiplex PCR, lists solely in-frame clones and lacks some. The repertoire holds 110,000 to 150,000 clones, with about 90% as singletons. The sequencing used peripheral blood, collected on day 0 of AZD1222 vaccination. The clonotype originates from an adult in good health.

The CDR3 sequence is CASSSLAGGMANEKLFF. CDR3 in DNA: TGCGCCAGCAGCAGCCTGGCAGGGGGAATGGCTAATGAAAAACTGTTTTTT. The V and J genes are TRBV5-1 and TRBJ1-4; 7 nucleotides match TRBD1. CDR1 and CDR2 (germline): SGHRS, YFSETQ. Unmatched junction bases numbered 12, after V lost 4 bases and J lost 3 bases. The CDR3 length is 17 residues.